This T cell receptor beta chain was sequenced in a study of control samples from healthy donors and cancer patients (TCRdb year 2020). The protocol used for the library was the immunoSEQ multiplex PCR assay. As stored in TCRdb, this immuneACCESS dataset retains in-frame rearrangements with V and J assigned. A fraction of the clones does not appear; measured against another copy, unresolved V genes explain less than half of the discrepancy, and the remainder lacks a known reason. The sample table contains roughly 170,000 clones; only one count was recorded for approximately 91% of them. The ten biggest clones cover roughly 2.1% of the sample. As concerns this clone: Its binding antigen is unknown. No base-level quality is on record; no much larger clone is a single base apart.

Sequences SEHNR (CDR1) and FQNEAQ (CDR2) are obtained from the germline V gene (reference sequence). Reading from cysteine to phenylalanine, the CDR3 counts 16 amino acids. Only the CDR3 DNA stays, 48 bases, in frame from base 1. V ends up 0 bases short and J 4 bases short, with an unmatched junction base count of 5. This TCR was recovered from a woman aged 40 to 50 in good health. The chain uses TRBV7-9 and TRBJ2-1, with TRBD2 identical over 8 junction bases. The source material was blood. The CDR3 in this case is CASSLALSGEYNEQFF. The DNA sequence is TGTGCCAGCAGCTTAGCGCTTAGCGGGGAATACAATGAGCAGTTCTTC.